The clone carrying this T cell receptor beta chain was detected only a few times. The antigen remains undetermined. The data derive from a study of CD8+ T cells in alopecia areata. Points from the study as a whole: Mouse data revealed clearer TCR sharing than patient data did, a gap possibly tied to HLA. Higher clonality was seen in lesional scalp than in normal scalp, especially in alopecia totalis/universalis.

Germline V gives CDR1 MDHEN, CDR2 SYDVKM. Losses at the gene ends were 3 bases for V and 5 bases for J; bases not matched to a gene: 7. The CDR3 is 16 amino acids. Peripheral blood and lesional scalp punch biopsies were taken from alopecia areata patients. Researchers picked out CD4+ and CD8+ T cells from PBMCs by sorting. The authors extracted RNA and reverse transcribed it into cDNA as the sequencing template. This table comes from immunoSEQ multiplex PCR, and its TCRdb copy is limited to in-frame clones, with some not included. This table holds 70,000 to 95,000 clones, roughly 51% found once. The source material was NKG2D-high CD8+ T cells sorted from blood. The receptor was isolated from a human donor with alopecia areata. The chain couples TRBV28 to TRBJ2-7; 13 bases match TRBD2. Here the CDR3 reads CASSLGLAGSFDEQYF. The CDR3, as DNA: TGTGCCAGCAGTTTGGGACTAGCGGGATCCTTTGACGAGCAGTACTTC. The entire variable domain, with the rest obtained from reference TRBV28 and TRBJ2-7, is as follows: DVKVTQSSRYLVKRTGEKVFLECVQDMDHENMFWYRQDPGLGLRLIYFSYDVKMKEKGDIPEGYSVSREKKERFSLILESASTNQTSMYLCASSLGLAGSFDEQYFGPGTRLTVT.